This passage covers 7 T cell receptor beta chains from one sample sequenced in a study of T cell repertoires in cytomegalovirus infection (dated by TCRdb to 2018 to 2020). Reading the label with the study, this specimen's treatment or condition is: in vitro stimulation with specific CMV peptide epitopes to enrich CMV-specific T cells. These receptors' antigens are unknown. Sequencer: Illumina HiSeq 1500. TCRdb passed the public sequencing reads through fastp at Q25 and MiXCR, retaining productive beta sequences. Rows are unified per CDR3 protein, each entry keeping the most common DNA and genes. The sample yields under 500,000 distinct CDR3 sequences; about two fifths were counted once. The ten largest clonotypes hold around 45% of the sample. This specimen was cultured PBMCs, taken from culture after CMV antigen stimulation. All receptors derive from a human donor in good health (CMV status not recorded). Some clones in this sample may be carry-over from other donors' samples.

This clonotype was seen a single time. The gene calls are TRBV12-3 or TRBV12-4 and TRBJ1-1; D gene uncertain. This CDR3 has 13 residues. Trimming removed 6 bases from V and 7 bases from J, with 15 bases in between. For the CDR3, the DNA is TGTGCCAGCAGCCGTATAGGGTCGGGTGAAGCTTTCTTT. Translated, it gives CASSRIGSGEAFF.

In its sample, this clonotype was seen a few times. The V and J genes are TRBV7-9 and TRBJ1-4; possibly TRBD1 for D (5 bases). The germline V gene has CDR1 SEHNR and CDR2 FQNEAQ (reference sequence). V was clipped by 5 bases and J by 2 bases, with 12 bases between them. The CDR3 runs to 15 residues. This chain's CDR3 is CASSPGAGTNEKLFF. For the CDR3, the DNA is TGTGCCAGCAGCCCCGGGGCAGGGACTAATGAAAAACTGTTTTTT.

This chain uses TRBV6-1 with TRBJ2-5; TRBD2 aligns across 8 bases. The CDR3 runs to 15 residues. Germline CDR1 and CDR2: MNHNS and SASEGT. V shed 3 bases and J 3 bases; nucleotides not matched to a gene: 6. This chain's CDR3 is CASSDVSGMKETQYF. The CDR3 DNA reads TGTGCCAGCAGTGACGTTAGCGGGATGAAAGAGACCCAGTACTTC.

This clonotype appeared a single time. The chain uses TRBV6-6 and TRBJ2-2; TRBD2 might be the D (6 bases). The CDR3 is 15 amino acids. Germline V gene sequence: CDR1 MNHNY, CDR2 SVGAGI (reference sequence). Trimming took 1 base from V and 10 from J, leaving 16 bases between them. CDR3 region: CASSYLASGPAELFF. The CDR3 DNA reads TGTGCCAGCAGTTACTTGGCCAGCGGGCCTGCGGAGCTGTTTTTT.

This clonotype was counted between two and nine times. The gene calls are TRBV7-4 and TRBJ2-7; TRBD1 agrees at 7 bases. The CDR3 totals 16 residues. Germline V gives CDR1 SGHVT, CDR2 SQSDAQ. With 4 bases clipped from V and 5 bases from J, the junction kept 14 bases outside the gene matches. The CDR3 DNA reads as TGTGCCAGCAGCTCCCCGACAGGGACGGGGTGGGACGAGCAGTACTTC. It codes for CASSSPTGTGWDEQYF.

This clonotype was seen more than once but under ten times. The J gene is TRBJ2-7, the V gene TRBV12-3 or TRBV12-4; the D gene is possibly TRBD2 (6 bases). Trimming removed 5 bases from V and 8 bases from J, with 19 bases in between. This CDR3 has 14 residues. In DNA form, the CDR3 reads TGTGCCAGCAGTCACGGGACTCAGGCTACCAAGCAGTACTTC. This sequence encodes CASSHGTQATKQYF.

The chain uses TRBV2 and TRBJ2-1; D gene unclear. Germline V CDR1 and CDR2: SNHLY, FYNNEI. The CDR3 has 14 amino acids. Trimming took off 4 bases at V and 5 bases at J, with 12 bases between the two ends. CDR3 bases: TGTGCCAGCAGTGGCCCACCCGGGCACAATGAGCAGTTCTTC. Its protein is CASSGPPGHNEQFF.